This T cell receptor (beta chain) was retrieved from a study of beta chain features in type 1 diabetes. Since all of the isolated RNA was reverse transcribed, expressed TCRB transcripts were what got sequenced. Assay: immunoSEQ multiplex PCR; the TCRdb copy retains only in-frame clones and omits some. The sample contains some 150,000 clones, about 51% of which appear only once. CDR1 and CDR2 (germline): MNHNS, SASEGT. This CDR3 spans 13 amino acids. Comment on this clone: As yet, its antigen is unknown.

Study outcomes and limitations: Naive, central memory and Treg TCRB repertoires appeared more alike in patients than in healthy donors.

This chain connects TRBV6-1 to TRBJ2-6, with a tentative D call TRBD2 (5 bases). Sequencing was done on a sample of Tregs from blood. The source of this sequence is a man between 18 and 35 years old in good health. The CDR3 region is CAVRAGGANVLTF. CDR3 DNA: TGTGCTGTGAGGGCGGGTGGGGCCAACGTCCTGACTTTC.